One sample yielded the 2 T cell receptor beta chains listed below, sequenced in a study of graft-versus-host responses after intestinal transplantation. The antigens of these receptors remain unknown. Assay used: immunoSEQ multiplex PCR; TCRdb lists only in-frame clones, some missing. Here the sample spans under 130,000 clones, roughly 93% being singletons. This specimen consisted of unstimulated CD8+ T cells sorted from spleen or lymph node cells, obtained before intestinal transplant. The source is a human donor who received an intestinal transplant.

This chain connects TRBV5-1 to TRBJ1-3, with D possibly being TRBD1 (5 bases). Looked up from germline, CDR1 is SGHRS and CDR2 is YFSETQ. Trimming shortened V by 0 bases and J by 4 bases, and 8 bases separated the two germline ends. This CDR3 has 14 amino acids. CDR3 sequence (DNA): TGCGCCAGCAGCTTGGCAGGGCCCGGAAACACCATATATTTT. Its protein product is CASSLAGPGNTIYF. Using reference TRBV5-1 and TRBJ1-3 for the parts outside the CDR3, the full variable domain is KAGVTQTPRYLIKTRGQQVTLSCSPISGHRSVSWYQQTPGQGLQFLFEYFSETQRNKGNFPGRFSGRQFSNSRSEMNVSTLELGDSALYLCASSLAGPGNTIYFGEGSWLTVV.

In nucleotides, the CDR3 is TGTGCCAGCCTCTCGAGCTCTGGAAACACCATATATTTT. Residues: CASLSSSGNTIYF. The chain links TRBV10-3 to TRBJ1-3; the D is unclear. Germline assignment: CDR1 ENHRY and CDR2 SYGVKD. The ends were cut back, 10 bases at V and 0 bases at J, with 10 bases in the middle. The CDR3 extends over 13 amino acids.